The 12 T cell receptor beta chains below all came from one sample that was sequenced in a study of T cells after yellow fever vaccination (dated by TCRdb to the late 2010s). The sample's treatment or condition, from its label and the paper: live attenuated yellow fever vaccine strain. The method was 5' RACE. TCRdb lists the instrument as Illumina NovaSeq 6000. The public reads were reprocessed in TCRdb via fastp at Q25 and MiXCR, keeping in-frame beta chains. Rows are unified per CDR3 protein, each entry keeping the most common DNA and genes. The sample contains 250,000 to 350,000 distinct CDR3 sequences, 3.5% to 4.5% of them found a single time. In total, the top ten clones hold roughly 21% of the sample. The sequences come from PBMCs, collected 15 days after the yellow fever booster vaccination. These receptors were collected from a young man who received the YFV17D yellow fever vaccine.

This clonotype has just a few counts. This chain uses TRBV15 with TRBJ1-3; TRBD1 is a possible D gene (5 bases). The V gene lost 0 bases and the J gene lost 4 bases, with 13 bases spanning the gap. CDR3 size: 16 residues. Germline V gene data show CDR1 as LNHNV and CDR2 as YYDKDF (reference sequence). The CDR3 DNA is TGTGCCACCAGCAGAGATTATTCTGGGGCAGGAAACACCATATATTTT. Translated: CATSRDYSGAGNTIYF.

V is TRBV7-2 and J is TRBJ2-2; 12 positions match TRBD2. The germline CDR1 and CDR2 sequences are SGHTA and FQGNSA. CDR3 length equals 16 residues. The V gene end was trimmed by 1 base and the J gene end by 6 bases; junction bases not matched to a gene: 3. The CDR3 here is CASSLVLAGGPGELFF. In DNA form, the CDR3 reads TGTGCCAGCAGCTTAGTCCTAGCGGGGGGGCCCGGGGAGCTGTTTTTT.

DNA of the CDR3: TGTGCCAGCAGCCCTGAAGAGGGATCCTTTTATGGCTACACCTTC. Protein: CASSPEEGSFYGYTF. V and J are TRBV9 and TRBJ1-2; D remains ambiguous. CDR3 length equals 15 residues. The V gene lost 4 bases and the J gene lost 5 bases, with 18 bases spanning the gap. The V gene's germline CDR1 is SGDLS and CDR2 YYNGEE. Filled out from reference TRBV9 and TRBJ1-2, the complete variable domain reads DSGVTQTPKHLITATGQRVTLRCSPRSGDLSVYWYQQSLDQGLQFLIQYYNGEERAKGNILERFSAQQFPDLHSELNLSSLELGDSALYFCASSPEEGSFYGYTFGSGTRLTVV.

The chain links TRBV12-3 or TRBV12-4 to TRBJ2-3, with 8 positions matching TRBD2. J was trimmed by 8 bases and V by 2 bases; bases with no gene match: 9. The CDR3 has 15 residues. CDR3 loop: CASSLRGGPQVTQYF. CDR3 bases: TGTGCCAGCAGTTTACGGGGGGGTCCCCAAGTTACGCAGTATTTT.

This clonotype has just a few counts. The chain couples TRBV20-1 to TRBJ2-7; D assignment may be TRBD1 or TRBD2 (5 bases each). The CDR3 sequence is 14 residues long. The germline V gene has CDR1 DFQATT and CDR2 SNEGSKA (reference sequence). V dropped 3 bases and J dropped 2 bases, with 14 bases sitting between them. DNA for the CDR3: TGCAGTGCTAGGGCCGGGACGCTAGCCTACGAGCAGTACGTC. It specifies CSARAGTLAYEQYV.

There are a few counts of this clonotype. The gene calls are TRBV6-5 and TRBJ2-7; D is undetermined. The V gene lost 6 bases and the J gene lost 3 bases, with 15 bases spanning the gap. This CDR3 has 14 amino acids. Germline V CDR1 and CDR2: MNHEY, SVGAGI. In nucleotides, the CDR3 is TGTGCCAGCAGCCCCAGGAGAGATGTCTACGAGCAGTACGTC. Translating gives CASSPRRDVYEQYV.

This clonotype was detected only a few times. V usage is TRBV6-1 and J usage is TRBJ2-6; D call uncertain. The V gene lost 5 bases and the J gene lost 6 bases, with 2 bases spanning the gap. In germline, CDR1 is MNHNS, CDR2 SASEGT. The CDR3 is 11 residues long. CDR3 protein: CASSLANVLTF. The CDR3 DNA reads TGTGCCAGCAGTCTGGCCAACGTCCTGACTTTC.

Only a few counts were recorded for this clonotype. The V gene is TRBV20-1, the J gene TRBJ1-5; D unclear. Germline CDR1 reads DFQATT; CDR2 reads SNEGSKA (reference sequence). The CDR3 consists of 15 residues. The germline V and J ends were trimmed by 0 bases and 0 bases, with 9 bases remaining between them. The DNA for the CDR3 is TGCAGTGCTAGAGATCGAGAGTCTAGCAATCAGCCCCAGCATTTT. Translated, it gives CSARDRESSNQPQHF.

This chain joins TRBV6-1 and TRBJ2-1, with D possibly TRBD1 on 6 matching bases. The germline V gene has CDR1 MNHNS and CDR2 SASEGT. V was shortened by 7 bases and J by 7 bases, with 11 bases between the two germline ends. The length of the CDR3 is 12 residues. CDR3: CASKQGKNEQFF. Here the CDR3 DNA reads TGTGCCAGCAAGCAGGGGAAGAATGAGCAGTTCTTC.

This clonotype came up a few times. This sequence joins TRBV5-6 and TRBJ2-3; TRBD2 aligns across 12 bases. The CDR3 consists of 20 residues. CDR1 and CDR2 from the germline V gene are SGHDT and YYEEEE. The V gene end was trimmed by 2 bases and the J gene end by 0 bases; junction bases not matched to a gene: 13. The CDR3 region has the DNA TGTGCCAGCAGCTTCCCTCCGACTAGCGGGGGTTTCTTGAGCACAGATACGCAGTATTTT. This codes for CASSFPPTSGGFLSTDTQYF.

This clonotype was detected many times. The chain employs TRBV12-3 or TRBV12-4 and TRBJ2-3; D call uncertain. The CDR3 consists of 14 residues. Trimming removed 8 bases at V and 2 bases at J, with 14 bases between. The CDR3 here is CASCSPRNTDTQYF. The DNA for the CDR3 is TGTGCCAGCTGTAGTCCCCGAAACACAGATACGCAGTATTTT.

This clonotype was seen ten or more times. The rearrangement joins TRBV7-3 to TRBJ2-3; D assignment may be TRBD1 or TRBD2 (5 bases each). The CDR3 runs 17 residues. Trimming shortened V by 2 bases and J by 2 bases, and 17 bases separated the two germline ends. The germline gives CDR1 SGHTA, CDR2 FQGTGA. The CDR3, as DNA: TGTGCCAGCAGCTTAGGGGTGGGACGCCCTACCACAGATACGCAGTATTTT. This gives the protein CASSLGVGRPTTDTQYF.